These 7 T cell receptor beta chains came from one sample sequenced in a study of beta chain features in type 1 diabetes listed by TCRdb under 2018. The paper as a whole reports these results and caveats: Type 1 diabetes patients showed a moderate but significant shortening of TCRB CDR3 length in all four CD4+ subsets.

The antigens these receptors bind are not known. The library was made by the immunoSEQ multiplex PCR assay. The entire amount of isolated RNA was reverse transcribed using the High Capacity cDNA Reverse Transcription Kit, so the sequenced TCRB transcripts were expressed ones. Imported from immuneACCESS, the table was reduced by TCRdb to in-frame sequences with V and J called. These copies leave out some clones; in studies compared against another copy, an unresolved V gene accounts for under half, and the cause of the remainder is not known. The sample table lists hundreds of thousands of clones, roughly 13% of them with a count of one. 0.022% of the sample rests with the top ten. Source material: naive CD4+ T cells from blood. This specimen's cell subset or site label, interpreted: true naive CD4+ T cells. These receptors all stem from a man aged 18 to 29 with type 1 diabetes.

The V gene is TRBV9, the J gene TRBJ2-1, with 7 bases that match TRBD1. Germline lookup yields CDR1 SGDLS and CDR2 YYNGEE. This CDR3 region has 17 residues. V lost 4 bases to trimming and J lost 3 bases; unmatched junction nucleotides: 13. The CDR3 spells CASSPRQGFLHYNEQFF. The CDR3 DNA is TGTGCCAGCAGCCCGAGACAGGGTTTTCTCCACTACAATGAGCAGTTCTTC.

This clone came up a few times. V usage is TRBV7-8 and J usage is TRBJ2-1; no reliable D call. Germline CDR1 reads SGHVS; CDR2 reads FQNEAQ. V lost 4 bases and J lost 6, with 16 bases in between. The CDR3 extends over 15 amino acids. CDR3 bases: TGTGCCAGCAGCTCTCCTTTCCGCCTTCTCAATGAGCAGTTCTTC. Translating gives CASSSPFRLLNEQFF. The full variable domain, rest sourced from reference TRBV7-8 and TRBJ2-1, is GAGVSQSPRYKVAKRGQDVALRCDPISGHVSLFWYQQALGQGPEFLTYFQNEAQLDKSGLPSDRFFAERPEGSVSTLKIQRTQQEDSAVYLCASSSPFRLLNEQFFGPGTRLTVL.

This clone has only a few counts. CDR3 sequence: CSVEGVGTYEQYF. The DNA of the CDR3 is TGCAGCGTTGAGGGTGTGGGTACCTACGAGCAGTACTTC. The V call is TRBV29-1, the J call TRBJ2-7; no definite D call. There are 13 residues in the CDR3. V was clipped by 3 bases and J by 2 bases, with 11 bases between them. Germline CDR1 and CDR2: SQVTM and ANQGSEA.

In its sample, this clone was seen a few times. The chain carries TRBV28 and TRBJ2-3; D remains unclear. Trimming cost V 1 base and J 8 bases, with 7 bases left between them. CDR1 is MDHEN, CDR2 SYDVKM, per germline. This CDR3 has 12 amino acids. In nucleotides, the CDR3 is TGTGCCAGCAGTTTATACCCTGGTACGCAGTATTTT. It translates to CASSLYPGTQYF.

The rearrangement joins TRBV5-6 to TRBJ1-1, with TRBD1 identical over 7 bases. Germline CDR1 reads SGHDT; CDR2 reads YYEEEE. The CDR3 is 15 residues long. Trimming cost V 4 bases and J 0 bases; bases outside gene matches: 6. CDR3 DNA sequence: TGTGCCAGCAGCGCATTGGACAGGATGAACACTGAAGCTTTCTTT. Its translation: CASSALDRMNTEAFF.

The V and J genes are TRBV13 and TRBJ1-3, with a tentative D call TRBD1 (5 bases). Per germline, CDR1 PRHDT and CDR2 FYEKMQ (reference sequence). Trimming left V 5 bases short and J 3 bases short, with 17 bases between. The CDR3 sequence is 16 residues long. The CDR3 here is CASSPRQRSGGNTIYF. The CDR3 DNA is TGTGCCAGCAGCCCCCGACAGCGGTCGGGTGGAAACACCATATATTTT.

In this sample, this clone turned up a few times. The CDR3 is CASSHAPDKVYEQYF. The CDR3 DNA follows: TGCGCCAGCAGCCACGCACCGGACAAGGTCTACGAGCAGTACTTC. The V and J genes are TRBV4-1 and TRBJ2-7, with D perhaps TRBD1 (5 bases). The V gene's germline CDR1 is MGHRA and CDR2 YSYEKL. Trimming removed 3 bases from V and 3 bases from J, with 15 bases in between. The CDR3 spans 15 residues.